This TCR beta chain was recovered during a study of T cell repertoires in cytomegalovirus infection. Study summary: Peptides in the study included HLA-C-restricted and HLA-B-restricted CMV epitopes. Evidence of both CMV infection and a matching HLA type came from public TCR beta signatures. Notes on the study in general: Ex vivo responses were dominated by HLA-C-restricted CMV-specific TCR beta clonotypes. People with CMV and the relevant HLA were identified by cumulative public TCR beta family frequency.

One entry per CDR3 protein, called by TCRdb with MiXCR from the reads. The sample has approximately 220,000 distinct CDR3 sequences, 35% to 45% seen once. Germline-derived CDR1 and CDR2 are DFQATT and SNEGSKA (reference sequence). The CDR3 runs to 13 residues. V lost 3 bases and J 3 bases, leaving 12 bases between the germline ends. Concerning this clonotype itself: Its antigen is currently unknown.

The chain joins TRBV20-1 to TRBJ2-7; unclear D gene. Sequenced here: CD8+ T cells from cultured PBMCs, sampled from culture after CMV antigen stimulation. The TCR comes from a human donor in good health (CMV status not recorded). Some clones in this sample may be carry-over from other donors' samples. DNA of the CDR3: TGCAGTGCTAGCGGCGTCGGGTACTACGAGCAGTACTTC. Encoded protein: CSASGVGYYEQYF.